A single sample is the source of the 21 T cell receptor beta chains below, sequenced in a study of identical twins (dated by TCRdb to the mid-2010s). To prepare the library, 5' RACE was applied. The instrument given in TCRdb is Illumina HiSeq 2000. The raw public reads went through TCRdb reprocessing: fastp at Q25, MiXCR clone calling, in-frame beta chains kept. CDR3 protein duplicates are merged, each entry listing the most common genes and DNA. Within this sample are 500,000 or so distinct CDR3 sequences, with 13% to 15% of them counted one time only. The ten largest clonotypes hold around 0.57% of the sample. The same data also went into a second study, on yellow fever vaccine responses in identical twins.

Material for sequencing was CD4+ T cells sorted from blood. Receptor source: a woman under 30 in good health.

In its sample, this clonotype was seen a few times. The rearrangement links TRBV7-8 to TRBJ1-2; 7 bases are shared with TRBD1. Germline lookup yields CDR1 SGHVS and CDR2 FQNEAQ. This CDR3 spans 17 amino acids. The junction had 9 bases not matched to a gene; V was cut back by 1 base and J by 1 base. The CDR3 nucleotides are TGTGCCAGCAGCTTAGGTTTGGGACAGATATTTAACTATGGCTACACCTTC. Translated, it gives CASSLGLGQIFNYGYTF.

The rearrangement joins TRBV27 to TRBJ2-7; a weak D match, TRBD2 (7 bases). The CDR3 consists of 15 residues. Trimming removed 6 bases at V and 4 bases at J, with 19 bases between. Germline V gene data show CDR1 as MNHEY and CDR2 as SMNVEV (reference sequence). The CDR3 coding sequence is TGTGCCAGCAGATCGAGGAGAGGGGGGGGTTACGAGCAGTACTTC. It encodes CASRSRRGGGYEQYF.

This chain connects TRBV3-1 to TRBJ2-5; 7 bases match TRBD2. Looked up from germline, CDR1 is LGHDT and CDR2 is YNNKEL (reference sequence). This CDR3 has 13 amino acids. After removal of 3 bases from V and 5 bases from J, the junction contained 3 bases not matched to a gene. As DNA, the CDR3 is TGTGCCAGCAGCCAGAGCGGGGTGGAGACCCAGTACTTC. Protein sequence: CASSQSGVETQYF.

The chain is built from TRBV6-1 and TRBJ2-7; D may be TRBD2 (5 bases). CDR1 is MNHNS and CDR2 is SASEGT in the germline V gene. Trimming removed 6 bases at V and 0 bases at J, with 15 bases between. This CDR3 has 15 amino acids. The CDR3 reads CASSPTRRSSYEQYF. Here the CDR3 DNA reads TGTGCCAGCAGCCCTACTAGACGAAGCTCCTACGAGCAGTACTTC.

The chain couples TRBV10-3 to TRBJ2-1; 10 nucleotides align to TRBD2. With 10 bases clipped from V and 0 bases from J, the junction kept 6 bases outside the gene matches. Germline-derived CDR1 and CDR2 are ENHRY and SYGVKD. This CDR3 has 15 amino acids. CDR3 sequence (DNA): TGTGCCACACGGACTAGCGGCAGCTCCTACAATGAGCAGTTCTTC. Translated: CATRTSGSSYNEQFF.

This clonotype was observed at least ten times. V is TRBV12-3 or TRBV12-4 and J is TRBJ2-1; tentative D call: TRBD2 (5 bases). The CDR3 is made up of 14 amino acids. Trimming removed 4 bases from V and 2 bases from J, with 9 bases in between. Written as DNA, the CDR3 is TGTGCCAGCAGTTACCTAGCACCCTACAATGAGCAGTTCTTC. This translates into CASSYLAPYNEQFF.

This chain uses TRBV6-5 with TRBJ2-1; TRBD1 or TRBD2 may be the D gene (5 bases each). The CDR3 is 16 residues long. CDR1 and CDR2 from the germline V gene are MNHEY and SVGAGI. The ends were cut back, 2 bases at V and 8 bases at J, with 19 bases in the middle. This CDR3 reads CASSYTGLPWDDEQFF. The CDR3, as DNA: TGTGCCAGCAGTTACACAGGACTCCCCTGGGATGATGAGCAGTTCTTC.

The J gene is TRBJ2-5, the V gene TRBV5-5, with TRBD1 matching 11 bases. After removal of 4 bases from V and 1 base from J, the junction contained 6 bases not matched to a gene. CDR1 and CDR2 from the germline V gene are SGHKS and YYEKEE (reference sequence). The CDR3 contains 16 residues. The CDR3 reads CASSIGTGGLQETQYF. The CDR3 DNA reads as TGTGCCAGCAGCATAGGGACAGGGGGGCTCCAAGAGACCCAGTACTTC.

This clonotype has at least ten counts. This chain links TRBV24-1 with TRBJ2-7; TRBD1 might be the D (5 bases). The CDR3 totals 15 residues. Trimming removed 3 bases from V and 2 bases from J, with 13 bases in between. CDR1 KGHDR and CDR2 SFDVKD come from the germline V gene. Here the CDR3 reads CATSDTAGSPYEQYF. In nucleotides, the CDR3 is TGTGCCACCAGTGATACGGCAGGGTCCCCCTACGAGCAGTACTTC.

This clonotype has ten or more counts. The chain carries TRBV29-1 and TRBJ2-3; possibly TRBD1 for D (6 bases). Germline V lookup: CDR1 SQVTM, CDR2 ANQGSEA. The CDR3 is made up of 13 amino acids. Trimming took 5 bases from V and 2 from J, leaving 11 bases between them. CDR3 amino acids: CSVIGQNTDTQYF. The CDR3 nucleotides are TGCAGCGTTATCGGACAGAACACAGATACGCAGTATTTT.

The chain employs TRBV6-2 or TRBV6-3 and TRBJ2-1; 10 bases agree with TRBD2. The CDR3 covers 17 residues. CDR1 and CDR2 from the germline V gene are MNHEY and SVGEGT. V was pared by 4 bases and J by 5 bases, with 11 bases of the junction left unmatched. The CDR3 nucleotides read TGTGCCAGCAGTTTCCTCGGAGCGGGAGGGCCTAACAATGAGCAGTTCTTC. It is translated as CASSFLGAGGPNNEQFF.

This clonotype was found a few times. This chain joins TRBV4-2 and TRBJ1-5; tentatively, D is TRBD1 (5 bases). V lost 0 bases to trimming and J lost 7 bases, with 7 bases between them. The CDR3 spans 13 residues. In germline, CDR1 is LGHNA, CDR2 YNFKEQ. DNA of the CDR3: TGTGCCAGCAGCCAAGAACAGGCCCAGCCCCAGCATTTT. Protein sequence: CASSQEQAQPQHF.

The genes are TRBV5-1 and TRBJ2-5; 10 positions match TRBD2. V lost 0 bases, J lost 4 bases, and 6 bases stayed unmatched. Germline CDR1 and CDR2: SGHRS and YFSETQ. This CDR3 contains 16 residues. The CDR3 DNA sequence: TGCGCCAGCAGCTTGGTAGCTAGCGGGAGAGGAGAGACCCAGTACTTC. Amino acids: CASSLVASGRGETQYF.

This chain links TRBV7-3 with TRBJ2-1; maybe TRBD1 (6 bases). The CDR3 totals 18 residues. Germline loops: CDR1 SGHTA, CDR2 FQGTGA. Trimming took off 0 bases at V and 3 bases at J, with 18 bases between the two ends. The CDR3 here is CASSLTILAGANYNEQFF. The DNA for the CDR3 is TGTGCCAGCAGCTTAACGATTTTAGCAGGGGCCAACTACAATGAGCAGTTCTTC.

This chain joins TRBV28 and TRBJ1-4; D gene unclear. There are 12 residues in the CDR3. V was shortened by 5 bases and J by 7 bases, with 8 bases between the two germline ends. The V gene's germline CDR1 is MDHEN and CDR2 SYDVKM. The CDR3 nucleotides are TGTGCCAGCAGTACTTTACTTGAAAAACTGTTTTTT. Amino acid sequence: CASSTLLEKLFF.

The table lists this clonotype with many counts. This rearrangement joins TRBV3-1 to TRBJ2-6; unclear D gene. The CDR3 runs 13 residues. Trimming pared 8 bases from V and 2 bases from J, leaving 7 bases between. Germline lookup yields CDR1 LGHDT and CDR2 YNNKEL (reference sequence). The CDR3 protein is CASLTPGANVLTF. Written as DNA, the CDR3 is TGTGCCAGCCTTACGCCTGGGGCCAACGTCCTGACTTTC.

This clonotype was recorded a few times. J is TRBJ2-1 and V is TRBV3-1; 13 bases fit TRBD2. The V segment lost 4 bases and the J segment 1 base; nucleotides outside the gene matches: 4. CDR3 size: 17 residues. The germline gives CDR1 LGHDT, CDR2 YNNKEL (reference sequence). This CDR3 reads CASSRTGLAGSYNEQFF. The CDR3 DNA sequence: TGTGCCAGCAGCCGAACGGGACTAGCGGGGTCCTACAATGAGCAGTTCTTC.

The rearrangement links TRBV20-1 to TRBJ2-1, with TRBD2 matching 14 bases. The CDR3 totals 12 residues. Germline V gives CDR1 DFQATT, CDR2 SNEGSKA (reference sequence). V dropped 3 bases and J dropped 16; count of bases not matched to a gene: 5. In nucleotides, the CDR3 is TGCAGTGCTAGTTCGACTAGCGGGGGGGCTTTCTTC. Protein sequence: CSASSTSGGAFF.

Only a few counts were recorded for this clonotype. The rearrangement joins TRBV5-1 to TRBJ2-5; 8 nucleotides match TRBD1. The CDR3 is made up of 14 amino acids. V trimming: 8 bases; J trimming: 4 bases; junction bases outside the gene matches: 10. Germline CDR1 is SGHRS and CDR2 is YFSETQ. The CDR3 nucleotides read TGCGCCAGTGTACAGACAGGGGAAGGAGAGACCCAGTACTTC. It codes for CASVQTGEGETQYF.

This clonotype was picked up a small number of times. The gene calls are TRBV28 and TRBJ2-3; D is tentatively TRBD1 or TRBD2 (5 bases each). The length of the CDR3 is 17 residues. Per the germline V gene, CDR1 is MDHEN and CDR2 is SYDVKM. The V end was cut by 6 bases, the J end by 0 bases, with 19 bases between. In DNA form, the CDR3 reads TGTGCCAGCAGACTTACTGGGTGGGACGTTAGCACAGATACGCAGTATTTT. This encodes CASRLTGWDVSTDTQYF. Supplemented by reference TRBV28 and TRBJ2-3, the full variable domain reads DVKVTQSSRYLVKRTGEKVFLECVQDMDHENMFWYRQDPGLGLRLIYFSYDVKMKEKGDIPEGYSVSREKKERFSLILESASTNQTSMYLCASRLTGWDVSTDTQYFGPGTRLTVL.

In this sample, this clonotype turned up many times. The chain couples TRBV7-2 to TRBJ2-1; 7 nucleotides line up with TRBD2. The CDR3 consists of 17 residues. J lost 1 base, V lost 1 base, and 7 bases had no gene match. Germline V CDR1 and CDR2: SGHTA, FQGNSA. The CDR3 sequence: CASSLGPTSESYNEQFF. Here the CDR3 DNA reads TGTGCCAGCAGCTTAGGCCCCACTAGCGAGTCCTACAATGAGCAGTTCTTC.